This T cell receptor (beta chain) is from a study of blood T cell repertoires in COVID-19. Study overall: T cells, B-cell-depleted T cells, or PBMCs supplied cDNA or gDNA.

How the authors handled the data: How many nucleated cells were present was estimated from reference gene primer amplification. Profiled with immunoSEQ multiplex PCR; TCRdb holds only in-frame clones, not every one. D and trimming come from the DNA, and the V and J calls and clone size come from that table. The sample includes some 160,000 clones, about 77% of them seen just once. CDR1 is MNHEY and CDR2 is SVGAGI in the germline V gene. This CDR3 comprises 15 residues. The J segment lost 5 bases and the V segment lost 5 bases, leaving 9 bases of the junction unmatched. The sequence came from a woman older than 75 with acute or convalescent COVID-19. Sequencing was performed on peripheral blood. This rearrangement joins TRBV6-5 to TRBJ2-1, with 7 bases matching TRBD1. CDR3 region: CASSLARQGHNEQFF. CDR3 nucleotides: TGTGCCAGCAGTCTCGCGAGACAGGGTCACAATGAGCAGTTCTTC.